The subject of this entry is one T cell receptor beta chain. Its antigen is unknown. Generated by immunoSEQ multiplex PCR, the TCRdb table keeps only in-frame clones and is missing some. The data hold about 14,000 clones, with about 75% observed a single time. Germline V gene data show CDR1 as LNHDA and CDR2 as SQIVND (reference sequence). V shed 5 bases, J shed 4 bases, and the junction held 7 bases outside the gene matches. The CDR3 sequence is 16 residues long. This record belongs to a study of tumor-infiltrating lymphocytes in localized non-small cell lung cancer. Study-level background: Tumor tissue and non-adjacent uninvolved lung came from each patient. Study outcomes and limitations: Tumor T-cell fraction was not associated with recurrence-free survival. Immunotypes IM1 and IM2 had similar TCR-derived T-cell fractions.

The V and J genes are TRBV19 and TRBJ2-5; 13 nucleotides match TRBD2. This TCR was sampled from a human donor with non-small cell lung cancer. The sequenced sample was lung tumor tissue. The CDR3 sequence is CASSPRLAGGLETQYF. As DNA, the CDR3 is TGTGCCAGTAGTCCGCGACTAGCGGGAGGTTTAGAGACCCAGTACTTC.